These 9 T cell receptor beta chains originate from one sample sequenced in a study of tumour-infiltrating T cells in Burkitt lymphoma (TCRdb year 2020). The library was generated by the immunoSEQ multiplex PCR assay. Here the immuneACCESS table is served through TCRdb, limited to in-frame sequences with V and J called. Missing clones are a known gap in these copies; in checked studies unresolved V genes cover under half, and the rest lacks a known reason. The sample table contains about 5,400 clones; only one count was recorded for approximately 10% of them. The ten top clones hold 2.2% of the sample. The sequenced sample was tumor tissue. The receptors here all came from a human donor with diffuse large B-cell lymphoma.

The V and J genes are TRBV27 and TRBJ2-7, with D hard to call. Trimming left V 8 bases short and J 1 base short, with 12 bases between. Per germline, CDR1 MNHEY and CDR2 SMNVEV (reference sequence). The CDR3 is 13 amino acids. CDR3 sequence: CASRRVLSYEQYF. CDR3 in DNA: TGTGCCAGCCGACGGGTCCTTTCCTACGAGCAGTACTTC.

The rearrangement links TRBV5-6 to TRBJ2-7; D uncertain. CDR3 length equals 11 residues. The germline V and J ends were trimmed by 1 base and 6 bases, with 5 bases remaining between them. Germline assignment: CDR1 SGHDT and CDR2 YYEEEE. In DNA, the CDR3 is TGTGCCAGCAGCTTGTTGTCCGAGCAGTACTTC. Translation: CASSLLSEQYF.

V and J are TRBV19 and TRBJ1-4, with a tentative D call TRBD1 (5 bases). Trimming removed 5 bases at V and 4 bases at J, with 20 bases between. CDR1 and CDR2 (germline): LNHDA, SQIVND (reference sequence). The CDR3 extends over 17 amino acids. The CDR3 region is CASSLGTGRIFNEKLFF. In DNA form, the CDR3 reads TGTGCCAGTAGTCTCGGGACGGGCCGCATTTTTAATGAAAAACTGTTTTTT.

The V call is TRBV2, the J call TRBJ1-2, with D maybe TRBD1 (6 bases). The germline CDR1 and CDR2 sequences are SNHLY and FYNNEI. The CDR3 runs to 14 residues. V gave up 7 bases and J gave up 2 bases, with 14 bases separating them. CDR3 DNA sequence: TGTGCCAGCAATCCAGCGACAGGAAACTATGGCTACACCTTC. Translated: CASNPATGNYGYTF.

The chain has TRBV29-1 and TRBJ2-5; 12 bases align to TRBD2. V lost 6 bases and J lost 1; bases outside the gene matches: 9. This CDR3 comprises 16 residues. The germline V gene has CDR1 SQVTM and CDR2 ANQGSEA. CDR3 bases: TGCAGCGTAGCCTCGGGACTAGCGGGTCGCCAAGAGACCCAGTACTTC. Encoded protein: CSVASGLAGRQETQYF.

This clone was picked up a small number of times. CDR3 sequence reads: CASSPGTGGSETQYF. The CDR3 DNA reads TGTGCCAGCAGTCCCGGGACAGGGGGCTCGGAGACCCAGTACTTC. The chain joins TRBV5-6 to TRBJ2-5; 12 bases match TRBD1. CDR1 and CDR2 from the germline V gene are SGHDT and YYEEEE. There are 15 residues in the CDR3. With 5 bases clipped from V and 5 bases from J, the junction kept 7 bases outside the gene matches.

The J gene is TRBJ2-1, the V gene TRBV5-1, with no clear D. Germline V gene data show CDR1 as SGHRS and CDR2 as YFSETQ. The V and J ends lost 2 bases and 6 bases respectively, with 9 bases between them. This CDR3 is built from 13 residues. The CDR3 loop reads CASSFNKLNEQFF. The CDR3 DNA sequence: TGCGCCAGCAGCTTTAACAAGCTCAATGAGCAGTTCTTC.

This clone has more than one count but fewer than ten. This rearrangement joins TRBV7-2 to TRBJ2-3, with 8 bases lining up with TRBD1. With 2 bases clipped from V and 3 bases from J, the junction kept 4 bases outside the gene matches. This CDR3 spans 15 amino acids. The germline V gene has CDR1 SGHTA and CDR2 FQGNSA. The CDR3 loop is CASSLQGARTDTQYF. In DNA, the CDR3 is TGTGCCAGCAGCTTACAGGGGGCACGGACAGATACGCAGTATTTT. The full variable domain, completed using reference TRBV7-2 and TRBJ2-3, is GAGVSQSPSNKVTEKGKDVELRCDPISGHTALYWYRQSLGQGLEFLIYFQGNSAPDKSGLPSDRFSAERTGGSVSTLTIQRTQQEDSAVYLCASSLQGARTDTQYFGPGTRLTVL.

The sample holds a few counts of this clone. The genes are TRBV11-3 and TRBJ2-3, with a weak D call TRBD1 (6 bases). CDR3 length equals 15 residues. Deletions cut 5 bases from V and 1 base from J, with 13 bases between. Looked up from germline, CDR1 is SGHNT and CDR2 is YENEEA. CDR3 coding DNA: TGTGCCAGCAGCGCTGCTTCAGGGGGCACAGATACGCAGTATTTT. Translating it yields CASSAASGGTDTQYF.